Listed below are T cell receptor beta chains from one sample, sequenced in a study of CD4 T cells in relation to SARS-CoV-2 and coronaviruses. Their antigen targets remain unknown. Sequencing was performed with immunoSEQ multiplex PCR; in TCRdb, only in-frame clones are kept and a portion is missing. Of 25,000 or so clones listed, 65% to 80% are singletons. The source material was CD4+ T cells from PBMCs, cultured in vitro. The receptor source for this set is a human donor in good health. The CDR3 runs from the conserved cysteine through the conserved F or W. D genes are given only for firm matches. Part of the rows lack a size; the others show once, few, many or a class for expanded clones.

v_call: TRBV18
clone_size: -
d_call: TRBD2
j_call: TRBJ2-7
cdr3_nt: TGTGCCAGCTCACCATCCACCGGGACTAGAGGGGTCGAGCAGTACTTC
cdr3_aa: CASSPSTGTRGVEQYF

v_call: TRBV7-2
clone_size: once
d_call: TRBD2
j_call: TRBJ2-3
cdr3_nt: TGTGCCAGCAGCTCCACACCCCTAGCGGGAGCTACGCAGTATTTT
cdr3_aa: CASSSTPLAGATQYF

v_call: TRBV7-2
clone_size: -
d_call: -
j_call: TRBJ1-3
cdr3_nt: TGTGCCAGCAGCTTAATGGGCGGGGGGGCAGGCTCTGGAAACACCATATATTTT
cdr3_aa: CASSLMGGGAGSGNTIYF

v_call: TRBV4-1
clone_size: few
d_call: TRBD2
j_call: TRBJ2-5
cdr3_nt: TGCGCCAGCAGCCAAGCACTAGCGAAACGAGAGACCCAGTACTTC
cdr3_aa: CASSQALAKRETQYF

v_call: TRBV2
clone_size: -
d_call: TRBD2
j_call: TRBJ2-7
cdr3_nt: TGTGCCAGCAGCACCCCCGGTTTAGCGGGGGTCGAGCAGTACTTC
cdr3_aa: CASSTPGLAGVEQYF

v_call: TRBV5-1
clone_size: -
d_call: TRBD1
j_call: TRBJ2-2
cdr3_nt: TGCGCCAGCAGCCGGGACAGGAGTACCGGGGAGCTGTTTTTT
cdr3_aa: CASSRDRSTGELFF

v_call: TRBV5-6
clone_size: few
d_call: -
j_call: TRBJ1-6
cdr3_nt: TGTGCCAGCAGCTTGGCGGCAAATTCACCCCTCCACTTT
cdr3_aa: CASSLAANSPLHF

v_call: TRBV7-2
clone_size: -
d_call: TRBD2
j_call: TRBJ2-3
cdr3_nt: TGTGCCAGCAGCTTAGGGGCGGGGGGGCCGACAGATACGCAGTATTTT
cdr3_aa: CASSLGAGGPTDTQYF

v_call: TRBV30
clone_size: once
d_call: -
j_call: TRBJ2-3
cdr3_nt: TGTGCCTGGAGTGTTACGGGAGCAGATACGCAGTATTTT
cdr3_aa: CAWSVTGADTQYF

v_call: TRBV20-1
clone_size: once
d_call: TRBD1
j_call: TRBJ1-4
cdr3_nt: TGCAGTGCTAGTCGGGACAGCACCGCAACTAATGAAAAACTGTTTTTT
cdr3_aa: CSASRDSTATNEKLFF

v_call: TRBV5-1
clone_size: -
d_call: -
j_call: TRBJ1-4
cdr3_nt: TGCGCCAGCAGCGGGGGGCAGGACAATGAAAAACTGTTTTTT
cdr3_aa: CASSGGQDNEKLFF

v_call: TRBV4-1
clone_size: -
d_call: -
j_call: TRBJ1-1
cdr3_nt: TGCGCCAGCAGCCAAGAACCCCGGGCGGTGGAAGAAGCTTTCTTT
cdr3_aa: CASSQEPRAVEEAFF

v_call: TRBV2
clone_size: once
d_call: TRBD1
j_call: TRBJ2-1
cdr3_nt: TGTGCCAGCAGTGCGGACAGGCACAATGAGCAGTTCTTC
cdr3_aa: CASSADRHNEQFF

v_call: TRBV19
clone_size: -
d_call: -
j_call: TRBJ2-5
cdr3_nt: TGTGCCAGTAGTATAGATCACGGTTTTATCGAGACCCAGTACTTC
cdr3_aa: CASSIDHGFIETQYF

v_call: TRBV5-6
clone_size: once
d_call: -
j_call: TRBJ1-1
cdr3_nt: TGTGCCAGCAGCTTGGTATTGAACACTGAAGCTTTCTTT
cdr3_aa: CASSLVLNTEAFF

v_call: TRBV19
clone_size: -
d_call: -
j_call: TRBJ1-3
cdr3_nt: TGTGCCACAAAGGATCGTACTCTGACCTCTGGAAACACCATATATTTT
cdr3_aa: CATKDRTLTSGNTIYF

v_call: TRBV6-5
clone_size: -
d_call: -
j_call: TRBJ1-2
cdr3_nt: TGTGCCAGCAGGGAGGCAGGGAAAAGTACGGGCTACACCTTC
cdr3_aa: CASREAGKSTGYTF

v_call: TRBV27
clone_size: -
d_call: -
j_call: TRBJ2-3
cdr3_nt: TGTGCCAGCAGTACAAACACAGATACGCAGTATTTT
cdr3_aa: CASSTNTDTQYF

v_call: TRBV19
clone_size: -
d_call: -
j_call: TRBJ1-5
cdr3_nt: TGTGCCAGTAGTATGGGCAGCCATCAGCCCCAGCATTTT
cdr3_aa: CASSMGSHQPQHF

v_call: TRBV6-5
clone_size: -
d_call: -
j_call: TRBJ2-7
cdr3_nt: TGTGCCAGCACCAGGGGGGCGGTTTCCTACGAGCAGTACTTC
cdr3_aa: CASTRGAVSYEQYF

v_call: TRBV7-2
clone_size: -
d_call: -
j_call: TRBJ1-3
cdr3_nt: TGTGCCAGCAGCTTACTCACAGGAGGAGGTTTCTCTGGGAACACCATATATTTT
cdr3_aa: CASSLLTGGGFSGNTIYF

v_call: TRBV18
clone_size: -
d_call: TRBD1
j_call: TRBJ1-3
cdr3_nt: TGTGCCAGCTCACCTCAGGACAGGGCGGGAAACACCATATATTTT
cdr3_aa: CASSPQDRAGNTIYF

v_call: TRBV6-2/TRBV6-3
clone_size: few
d_call: -
j_call: TRBJ1-5
cdr3_nt: TGTGCCAGCAGTTACTCAGACAGTAGCAATCAGCCCCAGCATTTT
cdr3_aa: CASSYSDSSNQPQHF